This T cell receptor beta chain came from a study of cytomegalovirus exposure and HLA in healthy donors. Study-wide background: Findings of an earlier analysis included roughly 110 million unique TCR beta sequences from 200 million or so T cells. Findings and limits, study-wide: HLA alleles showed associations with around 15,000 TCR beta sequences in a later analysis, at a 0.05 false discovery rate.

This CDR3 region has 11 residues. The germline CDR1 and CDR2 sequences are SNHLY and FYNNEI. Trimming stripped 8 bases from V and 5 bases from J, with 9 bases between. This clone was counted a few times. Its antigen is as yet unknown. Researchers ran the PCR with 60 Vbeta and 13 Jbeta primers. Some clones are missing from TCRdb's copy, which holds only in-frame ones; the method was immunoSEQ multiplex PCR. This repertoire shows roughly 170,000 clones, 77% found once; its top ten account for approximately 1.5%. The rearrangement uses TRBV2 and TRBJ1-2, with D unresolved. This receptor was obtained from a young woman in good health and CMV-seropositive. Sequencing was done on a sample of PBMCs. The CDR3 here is CASLAGYGYTF. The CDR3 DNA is TGTGCCAGCCTGGCGGGTTATGGCTACACCTTC.